Below, one T cell receptor beta chain is given with its context. As yet, its antigen is unknown. V gave up 4 bases and J gave up 6 bases, with 19 bases separating them. This CDR3 has 15 residues. CDR1 is LNHNV, CDR2 YYDKDF, per germline (reference sequence). The table came from immunoSEQ multiplex PCR; TCRdb's copy has only in-frame clones and leaves some out. The sample includes under 65,000 clones, 85% to 95% seen only once; the top ten take less than 7%. The data are from a study of cytomegalovirus exposure and HLA in healthy donors. Study background: The same platform was used for the 110 or so validation repertoires and the roughly 720 first-cohort repertoires, a later analysis reported. Findings and caveats of the study: The classifier reportedly diagnosed cytomegalovirus status with high sensitivity and specificity. Researchers counted 164 TCR beta chains as cytomegalovirus-associated.

The donors were part of the 120-subject validation cohort, which stood apart from the 666-subject first cohort. The receptor was derived from a woman under 30 in good health and CMV-seropositive. The J gene is TRBJ2-7, the V gene TRBV15; tentative D call: TRBD1 (6 bases). Specimen: PBMCs. CDR3 DNA sequence: TGTGCCACCAGCACCCGGACAAACAGGGCCCTCGAGCAGTACTTC. Amino acid sequence: CATSTRTNRALEQYF.